Listed below are T cell receptor beta chains from one sample, sequenced in a study of shared T cell receptors in the human thymus. Libraries were prepared by immunoSEQ multiplex PCR; TCRdb keeps only in-frame clonotypes and omits some of them. In the table there are roughly 560,000 clones, around 78% of which are singletons. This sample also belongs to another study, concerning human thymus T cells.

The sample taken for sequencing was thymocytes. These TCRs come from a boy in the first two years of life with a congenital heart defect. CDR3s include the opening cysteine and the closing phenylalanine or tryptophan. The order of the fields is CDR3 length, clone size, V gene, CDR3 protein. Clone size is given for some rows only: seen once, a few or many times, or a class if the clone is expanded.

>15|.|TRBV7-9
CASRELGGRYNEQFF
>19|.|TRBV5-1
CASTSPGLAGGPGYNEQFF
>17|.|TRBV6-1
CASSEAPKQGAPYEQYF
>18|.|TRBV21-1
CASSKAKLAGDAGYEQYF
>15|.|TRBV6-5
CASSYLQGGRHGYTF
>10|.|TRBV9
CASRGLEQFF
>15|.|TRBV5-4
CASSLGSQVMETQYF
>17|.|TRBV19
CASSIEGRGPSNQPQHF
>17|.|TRBV14
CASSQPRDTDSYNEQFF
>15|.|TRBV25-1
CASSDQNTITGELFF
>14|.|TRBV18
CASSPVAGKETQYF
>18|.|TRBV4-3
CASSPSWTGTIYNSPLHF
>17|once|TRBV27
CASFGQGAPLRANVLTF
>15|.|TRBV11-2
CASSLDQGASTEAFF
>13|.|TRBV6-1
CASSETQFYEQYF
>14|.|TRBV25-1
CASRGPGGPYEQYF
>20|few|TRBV4-2
CASSQPGQGGGRTMNTEAFF
>17|.|TRBV11-3
CASSFGTSGSSYNEQFF
>16|.|TRBV11-1
CASSLARRESADTQYF
>15|.|TRBV11-2
CASSIGTGDWYEQYF
>17|.|TRBV28
CASSPLGGGDSNQPQHF
>15|few|TRBV5-5
CASSLAIGGAPGYTF
>13|.|TRBV6-1
CASSAGAALEQYF
>13|few|TRBV6-6
CASSYWESYEQYF
>17|.|TRBV10-1
CASSEGLAGGISYEQYF
>13|.|TRBV27
CASRDRDNEKLFF
>15|.|TRBV28
CASSRAGVITYEQYF
>16|.|TRBV5-6
CASSLSFPRQFYGYTF
>18|.|TRBV7-2
CASSPHPTSLTASNEQYF
>16|.|TRBV4-2
CASSPPGTGRNEKLFF
>16|.|TRBV29-1
CSVEEERTGDPYEQYF
>15|.|TRBV4-3
CASSQLAGTYNEQFF
>16|.|TRBV7-9
CASSLGRLVPYNEQFF
>14|.|TRBV14
CASSHQGPTDTQYF
>17|.|TRBV7-2
CASSSMGGQAVSYEQYF
>16|.|TRBV6-1
CASSEGKGLRQAEAFF
>15|.|TRBV28
CASSLSAEVTDTQYF
>15|.|TRBV4-1
CASSQEDRPTYEQYF
>16|.|TRBV7-6
CASSPGTVLSNQPQHF
>16|.|TRBV11-2
CASSSSNGQGNYEQYF
>15|.|TRBV11-3
CASSPSGRGGETQYF
>17|.|TRBV6-1
CASSAELAGAARETQYF
>15|.|TRBV5-1
CASSFIGLPQETQYF
>13|few|TRBV7-9
CASRRGGLYEQYF
>16|.|TRBV4-1
CASSQDRLAGEYEQYF
>14|.|TRBV4-1
CASSQMNGGYGYTF
>18|.|TRBV28
CASSFDLLAGEASYEQYF
>15|.|TRBV6-6
CASSYLGQGQETQYF
>14|.|TRBV14
CASSLAGGEETQYF
>14|.|TRBV5-1
CASSLISGSYEQYF
>15|.|TRBV25-1
CASSPRAPVGNTIYF
>14|.|TRBV4-3
CASSPGGTYNEQFF
>17|once|TRBV25-1
CASSERPQREGLNEQFF
>14|.|TRBV5-5
CASSKRTGNTEAFF
>17|.|TRBV7-7
CASSLAVETSITDTQYF
>13|.|TRBV30
CAWSTRGGGGYTF
>16|.|TRBV27
CASRSTGTSGTGELFF